The entry below describes one T cell receptor (beta chain). The antigen is undetermined. The CDR3 length is 15 residues. Per germline, CDR1 SGHTA and CDR2 FQGNSA. With 0 bases removed from V and 9 bases from J, the gap between germline ends came to 17 bases. Every cDNA TCR molecule received its own unique molecular identifier. TCRdb processed the 5' RACE reads anew with MiXCR; each CDR3 protein has one entry. The sample carries roughly 75,000 distinct CDR3 sequences, about 14% recorded once. The time point: sample taken at primary tumor resection. In each case, whole RNA from tumor, nontumor lung or frozen PBMC was sequenced unsorted. The donors, around 71 patients with untreated early-stage non-small cell lung cancer, provided the samples. The sample originates from a study of spatial heterogeneity in lung cancer. Study-level points and caveats: Whereas they appeared in blood less at follow-up, ubiquitous expanded tumor TCRs appeared there more at resection.

The sequenced sample was PBMCs, obtained at surgery. This TCR derives from a male donor with early-stage non-small cell lung cancer. V usage is TRBV7-2 and J usage is TRBJ1-2; D ambiguous. Written as DNA, the CDR3 is TGTGCCAGCAGCTTAGCGGGGAATTTTCTAGAGAGCTACACCTTC. Protein sequence: CASSLAGNFLESYTF.